The clone carrying this TCR beta chain was found a few times. No antigen is known for it. These data originate in a study of post-analysis software for immune sequencing data. Overall study results and limits: Samples sharing a preparation batch grouped tightly together when assessed by F measure. Controls' normalized Chao1 diversity significantly exceeded that of multiple sclerosis patients.

Unique molecular identifiers were built into the TCR beta cDNA libraries. From the PCR reads, TCRdb called clonotypes with MiXCR, one entry per CDR3 protein. The table has over 300,000 distinct CDR3 sequences, roughly 30% seen once. This receptor was identified in a girl aged 5-17 years with multiple sclerosis. Sequencing input: blood.

CDR3: CASSLGGTSRLTDTQYF. DNA of the CDR3: TGTGCCAGCAGCTTAGGGGGAACTAGCCGTTTAACAGATACGCAGTATTTT. V is TRBV7-2 and J is TRBJ2-3, with a possible D match to TRBD2 (6 bases). Trimming cost V 1 base and J 3 bases, with 17 bases left between them. The germline gives CDR1 SGHTA, CDR2 FQGNSA. The CDR3 is 17 residues long.